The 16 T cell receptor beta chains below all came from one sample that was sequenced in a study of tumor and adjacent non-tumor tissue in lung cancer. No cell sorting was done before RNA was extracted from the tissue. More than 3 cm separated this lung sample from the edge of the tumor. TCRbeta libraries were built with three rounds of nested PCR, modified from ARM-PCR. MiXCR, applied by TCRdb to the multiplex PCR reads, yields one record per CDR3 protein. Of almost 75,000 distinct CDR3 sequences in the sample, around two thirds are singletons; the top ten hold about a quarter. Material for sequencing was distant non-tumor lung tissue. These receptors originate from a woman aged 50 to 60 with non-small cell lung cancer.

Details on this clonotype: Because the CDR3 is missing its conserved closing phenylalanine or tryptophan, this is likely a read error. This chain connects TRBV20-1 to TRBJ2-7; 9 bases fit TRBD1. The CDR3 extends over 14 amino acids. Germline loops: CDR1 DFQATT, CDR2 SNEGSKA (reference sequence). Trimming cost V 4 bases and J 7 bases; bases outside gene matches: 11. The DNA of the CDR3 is TGCAGTGCTAAAACACAGGGGGCCGGGTATGAGCAGTACTTG. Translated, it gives CSAKTQGAGYEQYL.

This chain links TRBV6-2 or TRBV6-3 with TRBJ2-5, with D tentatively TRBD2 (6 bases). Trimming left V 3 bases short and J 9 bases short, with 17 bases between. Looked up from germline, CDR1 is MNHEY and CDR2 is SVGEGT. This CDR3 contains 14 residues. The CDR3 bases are TGTGCCAGCAGTTATGCAGCCTCCGGGGAGGCCCAGTACTTC. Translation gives CASSYAASGEAQYF.

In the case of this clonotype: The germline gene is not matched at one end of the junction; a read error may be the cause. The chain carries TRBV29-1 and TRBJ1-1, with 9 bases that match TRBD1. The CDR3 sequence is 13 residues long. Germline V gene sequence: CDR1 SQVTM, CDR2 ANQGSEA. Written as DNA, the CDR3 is TGCATCGTTAGGACAGGGGCTGGTTTTGAAGCTTTCTTT. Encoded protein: CIVRTGAGFEAFF.

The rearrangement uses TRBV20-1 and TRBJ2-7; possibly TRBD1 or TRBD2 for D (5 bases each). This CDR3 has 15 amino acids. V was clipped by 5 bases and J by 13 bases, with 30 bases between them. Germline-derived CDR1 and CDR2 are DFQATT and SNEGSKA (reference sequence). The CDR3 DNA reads TGCAGTGCTCACCCTTACGGGACGCTCGGGCTCGAGAAATACTTC. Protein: CSAHPYGTLGLEKYF.

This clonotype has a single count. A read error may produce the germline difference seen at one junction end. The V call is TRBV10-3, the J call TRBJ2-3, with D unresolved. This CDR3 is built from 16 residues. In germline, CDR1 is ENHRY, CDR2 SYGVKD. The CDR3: CGISESGATFADTQYF. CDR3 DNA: TGTGGCATCAGTGAGTCCGGCGCGACATTTGCAGATACGCAATATTTT.

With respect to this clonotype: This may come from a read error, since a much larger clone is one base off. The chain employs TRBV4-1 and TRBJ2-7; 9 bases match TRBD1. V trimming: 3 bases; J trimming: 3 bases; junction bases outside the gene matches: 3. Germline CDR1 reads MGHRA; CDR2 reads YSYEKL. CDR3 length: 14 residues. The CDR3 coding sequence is TGCGCCAGCAGCCACGACAGGGGGTACTACGAGCAGTACTTC. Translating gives CASSHDRGYYEQYF.

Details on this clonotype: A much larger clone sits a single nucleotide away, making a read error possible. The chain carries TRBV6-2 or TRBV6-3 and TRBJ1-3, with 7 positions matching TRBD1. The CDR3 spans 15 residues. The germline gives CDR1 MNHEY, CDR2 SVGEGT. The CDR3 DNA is TGTGTCAGCAGCGGGACAGAGGATTCTGGAAACACCATATATTTT. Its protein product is CVSSGTEDSGNTIYF.

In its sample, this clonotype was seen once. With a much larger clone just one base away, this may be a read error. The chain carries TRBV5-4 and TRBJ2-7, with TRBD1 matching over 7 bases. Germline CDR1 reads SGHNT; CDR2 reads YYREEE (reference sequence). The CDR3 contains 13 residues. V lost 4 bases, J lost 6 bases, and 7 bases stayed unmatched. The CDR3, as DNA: TGTGCCAGCAGCATGTACCGGGACAGCGAGCAGTACTTC. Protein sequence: CASSMYRDSEQYF. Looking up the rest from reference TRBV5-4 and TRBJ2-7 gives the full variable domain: ETGVTQSPTHLIKTRGQQVTLRCSSQSGHNTVSWYQQALGQGPQFIFQYYREEENGRGNFPPRFSGLQFPNYSSELNVNALELDDSALYLCASSMYRDSEQYFGPGTRLTVT.

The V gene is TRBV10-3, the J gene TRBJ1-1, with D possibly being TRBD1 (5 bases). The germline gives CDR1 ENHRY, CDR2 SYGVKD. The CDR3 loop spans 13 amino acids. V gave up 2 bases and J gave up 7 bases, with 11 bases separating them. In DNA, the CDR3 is TGTGCCATCAGTGAGAAGCAGGGCATTGAAGCTTTCTTT. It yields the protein CAISEKQGIEAFF.

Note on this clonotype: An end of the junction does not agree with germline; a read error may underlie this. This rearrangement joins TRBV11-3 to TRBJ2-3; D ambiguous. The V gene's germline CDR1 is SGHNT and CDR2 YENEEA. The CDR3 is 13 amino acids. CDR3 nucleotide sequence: TGTGCCAGGAGCTGGTGTGGAACAGATACGCAGTATTTT. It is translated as CARSWCGTDTQYF.

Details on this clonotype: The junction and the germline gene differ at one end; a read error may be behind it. CDR3 coding DNA: TGTGCCAGCAGTTCCGTTGGCGGGACAGAAAACACCGGGAAGCTGTTTTTT. Translation: CASSSVGGTENTGKLFF. The chain is built from TRBV6-5 and TRBJ2-2; TRBD1 might be the D (7 bases). The CDR3 covers 17 residues. Germline CDR1 and CDR2: MNHEY and SVGAGI.

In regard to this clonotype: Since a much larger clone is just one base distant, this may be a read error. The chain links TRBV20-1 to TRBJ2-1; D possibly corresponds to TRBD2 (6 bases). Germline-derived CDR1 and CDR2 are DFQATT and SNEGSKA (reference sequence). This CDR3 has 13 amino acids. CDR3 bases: TGCAATGCTAGAGACGGGAGACGGGATGAGCAGTTCTTC. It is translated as CNARDGRRDEQFF.

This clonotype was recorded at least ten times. The CDR3 region has the DNA TGTGCCAGCAGCGGCGGGGGCGGTCCTAGCACAGATACGCAGTATTTT. Translating gives CASSGGGGPSTDTQYF. V and J are TRBV28 and TRBJ2-3; D is perhaps TRBD2 (7 bases). CDR3 size: 16 residues. V gave up 6 bases and J gave up 0 bases, with 16 bases separating them. Germline V gives CDR1 MDHEN, CDR2 SYDVKM. Together with reference TRBV28 and TRBJ2-3, the CDR3 gives the full variable domain: DVKVTQSSRYLVKRTGEKVFLECVQDMDHENMFWYRQDPGLGLRLIYFSYDVKMKEKGDIPEGYSVSREKKERFSLILESASTNQTSMYLCASSGGGGPSTDTQYFGPGTRLTVL.

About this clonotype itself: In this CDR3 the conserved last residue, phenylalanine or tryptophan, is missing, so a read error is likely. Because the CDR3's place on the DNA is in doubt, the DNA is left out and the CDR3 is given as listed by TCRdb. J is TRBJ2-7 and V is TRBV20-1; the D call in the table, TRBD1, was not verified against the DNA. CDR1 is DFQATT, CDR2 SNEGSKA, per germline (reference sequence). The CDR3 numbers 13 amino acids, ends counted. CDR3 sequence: CSARPLDSHEHYL.

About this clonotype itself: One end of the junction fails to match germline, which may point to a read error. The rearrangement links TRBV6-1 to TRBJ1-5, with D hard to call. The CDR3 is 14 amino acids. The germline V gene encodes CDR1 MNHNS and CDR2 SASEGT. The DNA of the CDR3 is TGTGCCAGCAGTGTCTCCCGTCTCAATCGGCCCCAGCATTTT. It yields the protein CASSVSRLNRPQHF.

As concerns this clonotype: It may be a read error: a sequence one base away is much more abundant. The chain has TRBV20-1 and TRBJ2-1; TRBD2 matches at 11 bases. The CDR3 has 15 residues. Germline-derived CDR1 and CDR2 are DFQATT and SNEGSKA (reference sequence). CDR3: CSTRGGTSGYNEQFF. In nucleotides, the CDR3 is TGCAGTACTAGAGGAGGGACTAGCGGATACAATGAGCAGTTCTTC.